The clone carrying this T cell receptor beta chain occurred a few times. It was with a sample-barcoded 5' primer and a J-beta primer mix that a second PCR of roughly 7 to 12 cycles was run. Each CDR3 protein gets one entry after TCRdb re-called the 5' RACE reads with MiXCR. The sample holds about 1,500,000 distinct CDR3 sequences, 25% to 30% seen once. These data belong to a study of blood T cells in healthy people across ages. The source of this sequence is a young woman in good health. Specimen: blood.

DNA for the CDR3: TGTGCCAGCAGCTTGGTACAGGGGGGATTTGGCGAAAAACTGTTTTTT. Translated: CASSLVQGGFGEKLFF. The chain joins TRBV5-6 to TRBJ1-4, with 8 nucleotides matching TRBD1. The CDR3 is made up of 16 amino acids. J gave up 8 bases and V 0 bases, and 9 bases lay outside the gene matches. Germline CDR1 and CDR2: SGHDT and YYEEEE.